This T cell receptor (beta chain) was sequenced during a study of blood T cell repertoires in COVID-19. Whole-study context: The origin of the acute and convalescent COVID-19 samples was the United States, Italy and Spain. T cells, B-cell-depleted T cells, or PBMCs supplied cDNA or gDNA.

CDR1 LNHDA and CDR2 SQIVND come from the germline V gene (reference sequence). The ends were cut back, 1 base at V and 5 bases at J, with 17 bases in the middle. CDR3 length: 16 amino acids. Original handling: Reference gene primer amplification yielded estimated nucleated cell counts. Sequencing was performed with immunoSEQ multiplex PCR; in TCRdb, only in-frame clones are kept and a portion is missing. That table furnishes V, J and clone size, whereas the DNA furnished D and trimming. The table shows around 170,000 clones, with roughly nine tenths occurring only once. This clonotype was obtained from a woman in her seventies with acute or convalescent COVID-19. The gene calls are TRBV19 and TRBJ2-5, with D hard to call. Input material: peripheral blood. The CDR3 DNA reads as TGTGCCAGTAGTATAGGTGGGCAGCCACCTTTGGAGACCCAGTACTTC. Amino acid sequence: CASSIGGQPPLETQYF.